The rows below give T cell receptor beta chains drawn from one sample of a study of CD4 T cells in relation to SARS-CoV-2 and coronaviruses. TCRdb's table, derived via immunoSEQ multiplex PCR, lists solely in-frame clones and lacks some. The sample includes approximately 20,000 clones, over 60% of them seen just once. These receptors' targets are unknown. Source material: CD4+ T cells from PBMCs, cultured in vitro. Receptor source: a human donor in good health. Both conserved end residues are part of each CDR3. The order of the fields is V gene, J gene, D gene, clone size, CDR3 protein, CDR3 DNA. D genes are given only for firm matches. Size tells how often a clone was seen (once, few, many) or the class of an expanded clone, and some rows leave it out.

TRBV4-1	TRBJ1-2	-	-	CASSQGRSYGYTF	TGCGCCAGCAGCCAAGGGCGGTCCTATGGCTACACCTTC
TRBV1	TRBJ2-3	-	once	CTSSLNGYLGSSTDTQYF	TGCACCAGCAGCCTCAATGGCTATCTTGGGTCTAGCACAGATACGCAGTATTTT
TRBV6-5	TRBJ2-7	TRBD1	-	CASSYNRGDHEQYF	TGTGCCAGCAGTTATAACAGGGGGGACCACGAGCAGTACTTC
TRBV19	TRBJ1-6	-	-	CASSLSPSSYNSPLHF	TGTGCCAGTAGTTTGTCTCCGTCCTCCTATAATTCACCCCTCCACTTT
TRBV28	TRBJ1-1	-	-	CASSLMGTEAFF	TGTGCCAGCAGTTTAATGGGAACTGAAGCTTTCTTT
TRBV2	TRBJ2-2	-	-	CASSIHRGNTGELFF	TGTGCCAGCAGTATCCATCGGGGGAACACCGGGGAGCTGTTTTTT
TRBV2	TRBJ1-1	TRBD1	-	CASRLTGGRVEAFF	TGTGCCAGCAGGTTGACAGGGGGTCGGGTTGAAGCTTTCTTT
TRBV18	TRBJ2-3	-	-	CASSPPVTADTQYF	TGTGCCAGCTCACCACCGGTTACAGCAGATACGCAGTATTTT
TRBV18	TRBJ2-7	TRBD1	few	CASSSTGGDEQYF	TGTGCCAGCTCATCGACAGGGGGCGATGAGCAGTACTTC
TRBV7-3	TRBJ2-5	TRBD2	once	CASTRAGSETQYF	TGTGCCAGCACCCGAGCGGGATCTGAGACCCAGTACTTC
TRBV20-1	TRBJ1-6	-	-	CSASYGSRSSPLHF	TGCAGTGCTAGTTACGGCTCCAGAAGTTCACCCCTCCACTTT
TRBV5-1	TRBJ2-3	TRBD2	-	CASSRRLAGGDTQYF	TGCGCCAGCAGCCGTCGGCTAGCGGGTGGGGATACGCAGTATTTT
TRBV7-9	TRBJ1-4	-	-	CASSAAGGGSHEKLFF	TGTGCCAGCAGCGCCGCCGGGGGGGGCTCGCACGAAAAACTGTTTTTT
TRBV6-5	TRBJ1-1	-	-	CASRWGNGGEAFF	TGTGCCAGCAGATGGGGCAATGGGGGTGAAGCTTTCTTT
TRBV29-1	TRBJ2-5	-	-	CSVEIATGETQYF	TGCAGCGTTGAAATAGCTACTGGGGAGACCCAGTACTTC
TRBV6-6	TRBJ2-7	-	-	CASSPPPGQGIIYEQYF	TGTGCCAGCAGTCCACCACCGGGCCAAGGGATTATCTACGAGCAGTACTTC
TRBV19	TRBJ1-1	-	-	CASVKGGFKDTEAFF	TGTGCCAGTGTCAAAGGGGGATTTAAAGACACTGAAGCTTTCTTT
TRBV4-1	TRBJ2-2	-	-	CASSQGRDSTLVEELFF	TGCGCCAGCAGCCAAGGGCGGGACTCTACCCTTGTTGAGGAGCTGTTTTTT
TRBV6-6	TRBJ1-6	-	-	CASSYRNSPLHF	TGTGCCAGCAGTTACCGGAATTCACCCCTCCACTTT
TRBV11-2	TRBJ1-1	-	-	CASSLDHRGGLDTEAFF	TGTGCCAGCAGCTTAGATCATAGAGGGGGTTTGGACACTGAAGCTTTCTTT
TRBV5-1	TRBJ2-7	-	-	CASSLTGPYEQYF	TGCGCCAGCAGCTTGACAGGTCCCTACGAGCAGTACTTC
TRBV7-3	TRBJ1-5	-	few	CASSSRGVSNQPQHF	TGTGCCAGCAGCTCTCGAGGGGTAAGCAATCAGCCCCAGCATTTT
TRBV2	TRBJ2-7	TRBD1	-	CASRGQGTSYEQYF	TGTGCCAGCAGGGGACAGGGGACGTCCTACGAGCAGTACTTC
TRBV19	TRBJ1-1	-	-	CASSMRSAMNTEAFF	TGTGCCAGTAGTATGCGGAGTGCGATGAACACTGAAGCTTTCTTT
TRBV18	TRBJ2-4	-	-	CASSPEGGIQYF	TGTGCCAGCTCACCAGAGGGGGGCATTCAGTACTTC
TRBV10-2	TRBJ2-1	TRBD2	-	CASSDLAGGNYNEQFF	TGCGCCAGCAGTGATTTAGCGGGAGGCAACTACAATGAGCAGTTCTTC
TRBV7-9	TRBJ2-2	TRBD2	-	CASNNRGGHTGELFF	TGTGCCAGCAACAATCGCGGGGGGCACACCGGGGAGCTGTTTTTT
TRBV28	TRBJ1-5	-	-	CASTTPGDLPRPQHF	TGTGCCAGCACCACTCCGGGAGACCTCCCACGGCCCCAGCATTTT
TRBV24-1	TRBJ2-1	TRBD1	once	CATTGTGGGEQFF	TGTGCCACCACTGGGACAGGGGGCGGTGAGCAGTTCTTC
TRBV24-1	TRBJ1-3	TRBD1	-	CATSPGQGSSGNTIYF	TGTGCCACCAGCCCGGGACAGGGGAGCTCTGGAAACACCATATATTTT
TRBV24-1	TRBJ2-7	-	few	CATSPSDPKGPYEQYF	TGTGCCACCAGTCCATCCGACCCGAAGGGGCCCTACGAGCAGTACTTC
TRBV4-1	TRBJ1-3	-	-	CASSRGGLVLYGNTIYF	TGCGCCAGCAGCCGTGGGGGTCTGGTCCTCTATGGAAACACCATATATTTT
TRBV6-1	TRBJ1-2	-	once	CASSEPGAYYGYTF	TGTGCCAGCAGTGAACCCGGGGCCTACTATGGCTACACCTTC
TRBV5-5	TRBJ1-1	-	-	CASSTHWRGKTAPGTEAFF	TGTGCCAGCAGCACCCACTGGAGAGGGAAAACAGCCCCGGGGACTGAAGCTTTCTTT
TRBV19	TRBJ1-2	-	-	CASSTGFPNYGYTF	TGTGCCAGTAGTACAGGGTTTCCTAACTATGGCTACACCTTC
TRBV19	TRBJ1-2	-	few	CASRDPIDYGYTF	TGTGCCAGTAGGGACCCAATCGACTATGGCTACACCTTC
TRBV12-3/TRBV12-4	TRBJ1-5	-	-	CASSLGGGQPQHF	TGTGCCAGCAGTTTGGGAGGGGGTCAGCCCCAGCATTTT
TRBV30	TRBJ1-1	-	-	CAWLRGQNTEAFF	TGTGCCTGGCTCCGGGGACAGAACACTGAAGCTTTCTTT
TRBV2	TRBJ2-7	-	-	CASSPLTSHEQYF	TGTGCCAGCTCTCCCCTGACGAGCCACGAGCAGTACTTC
TRBV2	TRBJ2-3	-	few	CASCPRLALFTDTQYF	TGTGCCAGCTGTCCTCGGTTAGCTCTCTTCACAGATACGCAGTATTTT
TRBV30	TRBJ1-6	-	few	CAWSGPGHYNSPLHF	TGTGCCTGGAGTGGTCCGGGGCACTATAATTCACCCCTCCACTTT
TRBV18	TRBJ1-1	-	-	CASSPWQSSEAFF	TGTGCCAGCTCACCATGGCAGTCCTCTGAAGCTTTCTTT
TRBV12-5	TRBJ2-2	-	-	CASGPDRTANTGELFF	TGTGCTAGTGGTCCAGACCGAACAGCGAACACCGGGGAGCTGTTTTTT
TRBV6-5	TRBJ2-1	-	-	CASRVSSYNEQFF	TGTGCCAGCAGGGTGAGCTCCTACAATGAGCAGTTCTTC
TRBV5-6	TRBJ1-1	-	-	CASRLGQGGTEAFF	TGTGCCAGCAGGCTGGGGCAAGGAGGCACTGAAGCTTTCTTT
TRBV24-1	TRBJ2-2	-	few	CATRGGGPTGELFF	TGTGCCACCAGGGGCGGGGGCCCCACCGGGGAGCTGTTTTTT
TRBV5-6	TRBJ2-3	TRBD2	-	CASSALGRELGDTQYF	TGTGCCAGCAGCGCCTTGGGGCGGGAGCTGGGGGATACGCAGTATTTT
TRBV5-1	TRBJ2-5	-	-	CASSLLPQASRSRETQYF	TGCGCCAGCAGCTTGCTCCCCCAGGCCAGCCGTTCGAGAGAGACCCAGTACTTC
TRBV9	TRBJ2-7	-	-	CASSVEGETSSKVPYEQYF	TGTGCCAGCAGCGTAGAAGGCGAAACTAGCTCAAAGGTGCCCTACGAGCAGTACTTC